Shown below are 19 T cell receptor beta chains from a single sample sequenced in a study of blood T cell repertoires in COVID-19. Method: immunoSEQ multiplex PCR; TCRdb's copy keeps in-frame clones and lacks some. The sample records fewer than 250,000 clones, about nine tenths being singletons. The sample was peripheral blood. The receptors originated from a young man with COVID-19, enrolled during active disease.

The chain couples TRBV15 to TRBJ1-1; the match to TRBD1 covers 7 bases. V was clipped by 5 bases and J by 6 bases; unmatched bases: 9. The CDR3 totals 14 residues. Germline CDR1 is LNHNV and CDR2 is YYDKDF (reference sequence). The CDR3 bases are TGTGCCACCAGCTCACGAACTACAGGGGCTGAAGCTTTCTTT. Translated, it gives CATSSRTTGAEAFF.

CDR3 sequence (DNA): TGTGCCAGCAGCTTACGGGAACAGACCCAGTACTTC. Protein product: CASSLREQTQYF. The chain recombines TRBV5-5 with TRBJ2-5, with D perhaps TRBD2 (5 bases). This CDR3 spans 12 amino acids. In germline, CDR1 is SGHKS, CDR2 YYEKEE (reference sequence). Deletions cut 2 bases from V and 6 bases from J, with 8 bases between. The whole variable domain, remainder taken from reference TRBV5-5 and TRBJ2-5, is DAGVTQSPTHLIKTRGQQVTLRCSPISGHKSVSWYQQVLGQGPQFIFQYYEKEERGRGNFPDRFSARQFPNYSSELNVNALLLGDSALYLCASSLREQTQYFGPGTRLLVL.

Only one count was recorded for this clone. The chain carries TRBV4-2 and TRBJ2-1; weak D call: TRBD2 (6 bases). Deletions cut 0 bases from V and 10 bases from J, with 22 bases between. CDR1 is LGHNA, CDR2 YNFKEQ, per germline. This CDR3 is 17 amino acids long. The CDR3 nucleotides read TGTGCCAGCAGCCAAGATGGGGTTGCGGGGCGGGTGGGAGAGCAGTTCTTC. Translated, it gives CASSQDGVAGRVGEQFF.

On this clone: Other nucleotide sequences in the sample specify the same CDR3. This chain joins TRBV19 and TRBJ1-1, with 7 bases aligning to TRBD1. The CDR3 sequence is 13 residues long. The trim removed 5 bases at V and 1 base at J, leaving 1 base unmatched. CDR1 is LNHDA and CDR2 is SQIVND in the germline V gene (reference sequence). The CDR3 nucleotides read TGTGCCAGTAGTCGACAGGGGAACACTGAAGCTTTCTTT. Translating it yields CASSRQGNTEAFF.

The chain is built from TRBV30 and TRBJ2-5; D may be TRBD1 (5 bases). This CDR3 contains 12 residues. V was shortened by 1 base and J by 5 bases, with 8 bases between the two germline ends. Looked up from germline, CDR1 is GTSNPN and CDR2 is SVGIG (reference sequence). The CDR3 here is CAWSGQGETQYF. The DNA for the CDR3 is TGTGCCTGGAGTGGCCAGGGTGAGACCCAGTACTTC.

This clone was observed once. The rearrangement uses TRBV6-4 and TRBJ1-5, with 8 positions matching TRBD1. V dropped 2 bases and J dropped 0; count of bases not matched to a gene: 3. Germline loops: CDR1 MRHNA, CDR2 SNTAGT. The CDR3 loop spans 16 amino acids. DNA for the CDR3: TGTGCCAGCAGTGACCAGACAGGGGTTAGCAATCAGCCCCAGCATTTT. Protein product: CASSDQTGVSNQPQHF.

This sequence joins TRBV6-5 and TRBJ2-1; 9 bases line up with TRBD1. Unmatched junction bases numbered 5, after V lost 6 bases and J lost 2 bases. In germline, CDR1 is MNHEY, CDR2 SVGAGI. The CDR3 is 15 amino acids. CDR3 loop: CASRPRTGAYNEQFF. The CDR3 nucleotides are TGTGCCAGCAGACCGCGGACAGGGGCCTACAATGAGCAGTTCTTC.

The chain is built from TRBV5-1 and TRBJ2-3; possible D gene TRBD2, 6 bases. The CDR3 runs to 13 residues. Germline CDR1 is SGHRS and CDR2 is YFSETQ. V lost 4 bases and J 5 bases, leaving 11 bases between the germline ends. CDR3 residues: CASSPGDGDTQYF. CDR3 sequence (DNA): TGCGCCAGCAGCCCGGGGGACGGAGATACGCAGTATTTT.

This clone showed up just once. This chain links TRBV7-9 with TRBJ2-3; 7 bases are shared with TRBD2. Germline V gene lookup returns CDR1 SEHNR and CDR2 FQNEAQ (reference sequence). The CDR3 loop spans 15 amino acids. J lost 4 bases, V lost 2 bases, and 6 bases had no gene match. For the CDR3, the DNA is TGTGCCAGCAGCTTAATGGGGGAGGGGCCAGATACGCAGTATTTT. This encodes CASSLMGEGPDTQYF.

The chain recombines TRBV15 with TRBJ1-1, with D tentatively TRBD1 (5 bases). The CDR3 has 14 amino acids. From germline, CDR1 is LNHNV and CDR2 YYDKDF (reference sequence). Trimming pared 0 bases from V and 5 bases from J, leaving 10 bases between. CDR3 in DNA: TGTGCCACCAGCAGAGATCTCGGGGGTACTGAAGCTTTCTTT. Its translation: CATSRDLGGTEAFF.

The gene calls are TRBV13 and TRBJ1-2; D is unresolved. The CDR3 consists of 12 residues. From germline, CDR1 is PRHDT and CDR2 FYEKMQ (reference sequence). Trimming took off 1 base at V and 4 bases at J, with 4 bases between the two ends. DNA of the CDR3: TGTGCCAGCAGCTTAGCCCGCTATGGCTACACCTTC. Amino acids: CASSLARYGYTF.

The chain has TRBV5-1 and TRBJ2-3, with 11 bases matching TRBD1. The ends lost 0 bases at V and 4 bases at J; junction bases unmatched: 1. Germline V gives CDR1 SGHRS, CDR2 YFSETQ. The CDR3 is made up of 15 amino acids. The CDR3 reads CASSLGDRGSDTQYF. The CDR3 nucleotides read TGCGCCAGCAGCTTGGGGGACAGGGGGTCAGATACGCAGTATTTT.

V and J are TRBV7-2 and TRBJ1-1, with D possibly TRBD1 on 5 matching bases. CDR3 length: 15 residues. CDR1 and CDR2 from the germline V gene are SGHTA and FQGNSA. Deletions cut 1 base from V and 4 bases from J, with 13 bases between. CDR3 in DNA: TGTGCCAGCAGCTTAGATGCGACAGCCGCCACTGAAGCTTTCTTT. Translated, it gives CASSLDATAATEAFF.

The chain uses TRBV9 and TRBJ1-2; no firm D call. V lost 0 bases and J 0 bases, leaving 6 bases between the germline ends. Germline V gene lookup returns CDR1 SGDLS and CDR2 YYNGEE. The CDR3 spans 14 residues. CDR3 in DNA: TGTGCCAGCAGCGTAGGTACAGCTAACTATGGCTACACCTTC. This translates into CASSVGTANYGYTF.

The V gene is TRBV2, the J gene TRBJ1-2; D gene uncertain. The germline gives CDR1 SNHLY, CDR2 FYNNEI. The CDR3 covers 17 residues. The germline V and J ends were trimmed by 1 base and 0 bases, with 15 bases remaining between them. This chain's CDR3 is CASSEGDTVQANYGYTF. CDR3 nucleotides: TGTGCCAGCAGTGAAGGTGATACAGTGCAAGCTAACTATGGCTACACCTTC.

The chain recombines TRBV18 with TRBJ2-2, with D tentatively TRBD1 (6 bases). Germline lookup yields CDR1 KGHSH and CDR2 LQKENI. The CDR3 is 18 residues long. The V gene lost 3 bases and the J gene lost 0 bases, with 17 bases spanning the gap. The CDR3 loop is CASSPRTGQPTNTGELFF. CDR3 nucleotide sequence: TGTGCCAGCTCACCTAGGACGGGACAACCAACGAACACCGGGGAGCTGTTTTTT.

V usage is TRBV11-2 and J usage is TRBJ2-7; 9 bases match TRBD2. The CDR3 length is 16 residues. V dropped 1 base and J dropped 4; count of bases not matched to a gene: 8. Germline V gene lookup returns CDR1 SGHAT and CDR2 FQNNGV. DNA of the CDR3: TGTGCCAGCAGCTTAGTTTCGCGGGGGGGCCGGTACGAGCAGTACTTC. It is translated as CASSLVSRGGRYEQYF. Combining the CDR3 with reference TRBV11-2 and TRBJ2-7 gives the whole variable domain EAGVAQSPRYKIIEKRQSVAFWCNPISGHATLYWYQQILGQGPKLLIQFQNNGVVDDSQLPKDRFSAERLKGVDSTLKIQPAKLEDSAVYLCASSLVSRGGRYEQYFGPGTRLTVT.

The chain employs TRBV30 and TRBJ1-1; D call uncertain. CDR3 length: 12 residues. V lost 2 bases and J lost 5, with 9 bases in between. Per germline, CDR1 GTSNPN and CDR2 SVGIG (reference sequence). CDR3 amino acids: CAWSPYGTEAFF. The CDR3 nucleotides are TGTGCCTGGAGTCCATACGGTACTGAAGCTTTCTTT.

This chain links TRBV12-3 or TRBV12-4 with TRBJ2-5; 7 nucleotides match TRBD2. This CDR3 is built from 13 residues. Losses at the gene ends were 1 base for V and 4 bases for J; bases not matched to a gene: 0. CDR3 loop: CASSLGGGETQYF. The CDR3 DNA reads TGTGCCAGCAGTTTAGGGGGGGGAGAGACCCAGTACTTC.